These 11 T cell receptor beta chains were sequenced from one sample in a study of technical replicates of blood from a few donors. Clones were sequenced by immunoSEQ multiplex PCR, and TCRdb holds only the in-frame ones, with some missing. The data show some 70,000 clones, under 98% seen once. Material: T cells isolated from PBMCs. The receptors were sampled from a human donor in good health.

The rearrangement uses TRBV21-1 and TRBJ1-5; the D call of TRBD1 is as the table states it, not checked on the DNA. TRBV21-1 is a pseudogene segment. The length of the CDR3 is 15 residues. CDR3 protein: CASSKLQGDNQPQHF. The CDR3, as DNA: TGTGCCAGCAGCAAATTACAGGGAGACAATCAGCCCCAGCATTTT.

The chain uses TRBV4-1 and TRBJ2-2; the D is unclear. This CDR3 is built from 16 residues. CDR1 is MGHRA, CDR2 YSYEKL, per germline. The V gene lost 4 bases and the J gene lost 4 bases, with 16 bases spanning the gap. In DNA form, the CDR3 reads TGCGCCAGCAGCCTAGCTTTGAGTACTTTCACCGGGGAGCTGTTTTTT. This sequence encodes CASSLALSTFTGELFF.

The sample holds one count of this clone. The chain uses TRBV27 and TRBJ2-3; 14 bases align to TRBD2. The CDR3 is 16 amino acids. CDR1 is MNHEY and CDR2 is SMNVEV in the germline V gene (reference sequence). Unmatched junction bases numbered 6, after V lost 5 bases and J lost 5 bases. In nucleotides, the CDR3 is TGTGCCAGCAGTCCGGGGACTAGCGGGAGAAGAGATACGCAGTATTTT. Its translation: CASSPGTSGRRDTQYF.

V and J are TRBV11-2 and TRBJ2-7; TRBD1 matches at 9 bases. Germline-derived CDR1 and CDR2 are SGHAT and FQNNGV. V dropped 6 bases and J dropped 3; count of bases not matched to a gene: 6. This CDR3 region has 14 residues. CDR3 DNA sequence: TGTGCCAGCAGGTCCGGGACAGGGAGCTACGAGCAGTACTTC. This sequence encodes CASRSGTGSYEQYF. The full variable domain, with the rest looked up from reference TRBV11-2 and TRBJ2-7, is EAGVAQSPRYKIIEKRQSVAFWCNPISGHATLYWYQQILGQGPKLLIQFQNNGVVDDSQLPKDRFSAERLKGVDSTLKIQPAKLEDSAVYLCASRSGTGSYEQYFGPGTRLTVT.

The chain is built from TRBV15 and TRBJ1-1; the D gene is possibly TRBD1 (5 bases). V was shortened by 4 bases and J by 4 bases, with 13 bases between the two germline ends. Germline V gives CDR1 LNHNV, CDR2 YYDKDF (reference sequence). The CDR3 has 14 amino acids. For the CDR3, the DNA is TGTGCCACCAGCACTTATGGGGGGAGCACTGAAGCTTTCTTT. Its translation is CATSTYGGSTEAFF.

This clone has just one count. The chain is built from TRBV5-1 and TRBJ2-1, with 9 bases aligning to TRBD1. With 1 base clipped from V and 9 bases from J, the junction kept 5 bases outside the gene matches. The CDR3 sequence is 14 residues long. Germline CDR1 and CDR2: SGHRS and YFSETQ. This CDR3 reads CASSLQDRGTEQFF. In DNA form, the CDR3 reads TGCGCCAGCAGCTTGCAAGACAGGGGGACTGAGCAGTTCTTC.

V usage is TRBV5-4 and J usage is TRBJ1-2, with a possible D match to TRBD1 (6 bases). This CDR3 spans 14 amino acids. V shed 3 bases and J shed 4 bases, with 13 bases lying between them. The V gene's germline CDR1 is SGHNT and CDR2 YYREEE (reference sequence). For the CDR3, the DNA is TGTGCCAGCAGCTACGAGACAGGTCCCTATGGCTACACCTTC. Its protein is CASSYETGPYGYTF. Full variable domain (outside the CDR3, taken from reference TRBV5-4 and TRBJ1-2): ETGVTQSPTHLIKTRGQQVTLRCSSQSGHNTVSWYQQALGQGPQFIFQYYREEENGRGNFPPRFSGLQFPNYSSELNVNALELDDSALYLCASSYETGPYGYTFGSGTRLTVV.

This clone showed up just once. The rearrangement uses TRBV7-9 and TRBJ2-7; D is unresolved. From germline, CDR1 is SEHNR and CDR2 FQNEAQ (reference sequence). V was trimmed by 5 bases and J by 4 bases, leaving 12 bases between them. The CDR3 covers 13 residues. The CDR3 sequence: CASSEIIGYEQYF. The CDR3 DNA reads as TGTGCCAGCAGCGAAATAATCGGGTACGAGCAGTACTTC.

The chain carries TRBV5-1 and TRBJ2-7; TRBD1 matches 7 bases. J was trimmed by 0 bases and V by 3 bases; bases with no gene match: 6. CDR1 and CDR2 (germline): SGHRS, YFSETQ. The CDR3 totals 15 residues. DNA for the CDR3: TGCGCCAGCAGCTCACAGGGGTCCAGCTCCTACGAGCAGTACTTC. Protein product: CASSSQGSSSYEQYF. Full variable domain (outside the CDR3, taken from reference TRBV5-1 and TRBJ2-7): KAGVTQTPRYLIKTRGQQVTLSCSPISGHRSVSWYQQTPGQGLQFLFEYFSETQRNKGNFPGRFSGRQFSNSRSEMNVSTLELGDSALYLCASSSQGSSSYEQYFGPGTRLTVT.

The chain employs TRBV5-4 and TRBJ2-7, with 7 bases identical to TRBD2. With 7 bases clipped from V and 5 bases from J, the junction kept 6 bases outside the gene matches. This CDR3 spans 12 amino acids. CDR1 is SGHNT and CDR2 is YYREEE in the germline V gene (reference sequence). CDR3 region: CASSTRGDEQYF. The CDR3 coding sequence is TGTGCCAGCTCCACCCGGGGGGACGAGCAGTACTTC.

The chain couples TRBV6-5 to TRBJ2-7; 10 bases agree with TRBD2. Trimming at V came to 5 bases and at J to 3 bases, leaving 1 base not matched to a gene. Germline V gene sequence: CDR1 MNHEY, CDR2 SVGAGI. CDR3 length: 13 residues. CDR3 bases: TGTGCCAGCAGTATAGCGGGGGGCTACGAGCAGTACTTC. Translation: CASSIAGGYEQYF.